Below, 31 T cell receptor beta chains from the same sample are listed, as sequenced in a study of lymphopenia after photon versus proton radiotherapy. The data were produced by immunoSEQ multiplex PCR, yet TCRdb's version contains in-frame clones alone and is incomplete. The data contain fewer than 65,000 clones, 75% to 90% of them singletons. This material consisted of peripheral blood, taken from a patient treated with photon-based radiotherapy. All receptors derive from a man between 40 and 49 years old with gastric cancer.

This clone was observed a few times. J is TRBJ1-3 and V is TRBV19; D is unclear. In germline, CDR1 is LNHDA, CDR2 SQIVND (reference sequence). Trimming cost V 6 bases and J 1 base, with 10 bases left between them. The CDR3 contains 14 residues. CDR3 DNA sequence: TGTGCCAGTAGGGGCCTTGGGTCTGGAAACACCATATATTTT. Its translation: CASRGLGSGNTIYF.

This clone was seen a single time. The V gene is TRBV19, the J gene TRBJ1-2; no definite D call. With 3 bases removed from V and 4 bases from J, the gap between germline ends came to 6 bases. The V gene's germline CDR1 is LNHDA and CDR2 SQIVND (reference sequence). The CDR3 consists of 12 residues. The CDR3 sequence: CASSITSYGYTF. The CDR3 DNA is TGTGCCAGTAGTATTACCTCCTATGGCTACACCTTC. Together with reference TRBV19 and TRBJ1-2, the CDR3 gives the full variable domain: DGGITQSPKYLFRKEGQNVTLSCEQNLNHDAMYWYRQDPGQGLRLIYYSQIVNDFQKGDIAEGYSVSREKKESFPLTVTSAQKNPTAFYLCASSITSYGYTFGSGTRLTVV.

CDR3 protein: CASSSFGTANEQYF. The CDR3 DNA sequence: TGCGCCAGCAGTAGCTTCGGGACAGCTAACGAGCAGTACTTC. This chain connects TRBV5-1 to TRBJ2-7; 7 nucleotides agree with TRBD1. The germline CDR1 and CDR2 sequences are SGHRS and YFSETQ. V dropped 5 bases and J dropped 5; count of bases not matched to a gene: 10. The CDR3 runs 14 residues.

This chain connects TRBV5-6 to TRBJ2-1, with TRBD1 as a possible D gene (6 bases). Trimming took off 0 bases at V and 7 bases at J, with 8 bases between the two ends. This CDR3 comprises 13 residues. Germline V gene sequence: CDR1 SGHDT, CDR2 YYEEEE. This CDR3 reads CASSLDRVNEQFF. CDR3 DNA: TGTGCCAGCAGCTTGGACAGGGTTAATGAGCAGTTCTTC.

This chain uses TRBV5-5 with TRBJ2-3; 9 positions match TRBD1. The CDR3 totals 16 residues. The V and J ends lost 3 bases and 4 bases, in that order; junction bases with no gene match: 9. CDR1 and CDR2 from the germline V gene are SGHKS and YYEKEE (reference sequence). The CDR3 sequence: CASSWGTGRSADTQYF. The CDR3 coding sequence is TGTGCCAGCAGCTGGGGGACAGGGCGTTCGGCAGATACGCAGTATTTT. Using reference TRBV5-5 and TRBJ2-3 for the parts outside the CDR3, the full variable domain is DAGVTQSPTHLIKTRGQQVTLRCSPISGHKSVSWYQQVLGQGPQFIFQYYEKEERGRGNFPDRFSARQFPNYSSELNVNALLLGDSALYLCASSWGTGRSADTQYFGPGTRLTVL.

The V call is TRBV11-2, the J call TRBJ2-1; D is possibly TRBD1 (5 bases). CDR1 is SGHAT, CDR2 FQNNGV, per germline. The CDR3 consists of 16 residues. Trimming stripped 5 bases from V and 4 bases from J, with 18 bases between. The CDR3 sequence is CASSPTSPGRYNEQFF. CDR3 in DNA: TGTGCCAGCAGCCCGACGTCCCCAGGGCGTTACAATGAGCAGTTCTTC. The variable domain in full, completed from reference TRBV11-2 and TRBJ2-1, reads EAGVAQSPRYKIIEKRQSVAFWCNPISGHATLYWYQQILGQGPKLLIQFQNNGVVDDSQLPKDRFSAERLKGVDSTLKIQPAKLEDSAVYLCASSPTSPGRYNEQFFGPGTRLTVL.

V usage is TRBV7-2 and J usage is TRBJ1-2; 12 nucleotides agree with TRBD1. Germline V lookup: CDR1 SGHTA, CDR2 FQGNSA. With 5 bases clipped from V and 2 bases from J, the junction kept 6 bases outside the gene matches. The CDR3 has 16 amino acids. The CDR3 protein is CASSRDRGRSNYGYTF. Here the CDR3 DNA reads TGTGCCAGCAGCCGGGACAGGGGGCGTTCGAACTATGGCTACACCTTC.

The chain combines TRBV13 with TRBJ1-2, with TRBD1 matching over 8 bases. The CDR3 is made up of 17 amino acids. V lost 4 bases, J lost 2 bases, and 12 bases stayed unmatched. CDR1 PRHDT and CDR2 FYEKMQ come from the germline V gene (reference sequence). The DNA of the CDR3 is TGTGCCAGCAGCTCCCTTGGGTTCCAGGGGGCCAACTATGGCTACACCTTC. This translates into CASSSLGFQGANYGYTF.

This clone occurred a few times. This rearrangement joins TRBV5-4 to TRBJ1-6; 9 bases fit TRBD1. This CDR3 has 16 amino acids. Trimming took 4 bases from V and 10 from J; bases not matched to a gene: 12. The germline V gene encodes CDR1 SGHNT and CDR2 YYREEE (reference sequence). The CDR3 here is CASSPGGTGHRSPLHF. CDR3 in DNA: TGTGCCAGCAGCCCGGGAGGGACAGGGCATAGGTCACCCCTCCACTTT.

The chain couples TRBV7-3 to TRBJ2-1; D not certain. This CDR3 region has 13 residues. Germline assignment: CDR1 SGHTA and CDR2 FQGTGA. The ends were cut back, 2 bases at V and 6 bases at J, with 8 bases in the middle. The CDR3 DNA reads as TGTGCCAGCAGCTTACTAACAGCCAATGAGCAGTTCTTC. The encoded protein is CASSLLTANEQFF.

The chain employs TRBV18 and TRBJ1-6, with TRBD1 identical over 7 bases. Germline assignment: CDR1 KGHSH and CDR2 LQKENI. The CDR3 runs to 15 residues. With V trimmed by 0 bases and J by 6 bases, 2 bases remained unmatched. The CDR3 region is CASSPPDRPNSPLHF. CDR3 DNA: TGTGCCAGCTCACCACCGGACAGGCCTAATTCACCCCTCCACTTT. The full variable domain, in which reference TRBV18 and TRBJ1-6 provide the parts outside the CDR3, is NAGVMQNPRHLVRRRGQEARLRCSPMKGHSHVYWYRQLPEEGLKFMVYLQKENIIDESGMPKERFSAEFPKEGPSILRIQQVVRGDSAAYFCASSPPDRPNSPLHFGNGTRLTVT.

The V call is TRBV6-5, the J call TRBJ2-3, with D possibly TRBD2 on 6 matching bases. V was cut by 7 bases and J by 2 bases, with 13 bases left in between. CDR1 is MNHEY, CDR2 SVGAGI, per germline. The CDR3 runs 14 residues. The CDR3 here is CASTRDLNTDTQYF. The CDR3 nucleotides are TGTGCCAGCACCCGGGACTTGAACACAGATACGCAGTATTTT.

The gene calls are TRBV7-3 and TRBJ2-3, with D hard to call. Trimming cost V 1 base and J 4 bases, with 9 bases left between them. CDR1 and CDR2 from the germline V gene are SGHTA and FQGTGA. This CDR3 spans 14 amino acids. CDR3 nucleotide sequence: TGTGCCAGCAGCTTAATGGGCCCCCCAGATACGCAGTATTTT. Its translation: CASSLMGPPDTQYF.

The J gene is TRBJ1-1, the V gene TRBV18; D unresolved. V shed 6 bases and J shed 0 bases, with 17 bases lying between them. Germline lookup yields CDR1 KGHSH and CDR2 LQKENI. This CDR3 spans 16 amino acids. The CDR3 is CASSQSRSAMNTEAFF. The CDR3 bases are TGTGCCAGCTCCCAAAGTCGGTCCGCTATGAACACTGAAGCTTTCTTT.

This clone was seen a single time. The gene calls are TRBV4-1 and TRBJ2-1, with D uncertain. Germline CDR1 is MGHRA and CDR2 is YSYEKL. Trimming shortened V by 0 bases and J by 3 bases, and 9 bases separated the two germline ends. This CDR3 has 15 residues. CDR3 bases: TGCGCCAGCAGCCAAGACAGAACCCGCTACAATGAGCAGTTCTTC. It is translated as CASSQDRTRYNEQFF.

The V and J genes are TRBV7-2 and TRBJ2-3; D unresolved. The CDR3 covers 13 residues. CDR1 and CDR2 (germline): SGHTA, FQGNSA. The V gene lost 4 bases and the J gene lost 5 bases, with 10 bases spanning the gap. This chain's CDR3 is CASSSTRRDTQYF. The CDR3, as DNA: TGTGCCAGCAGCTCGACCAGGAGAGATACGCAGTATTTT.

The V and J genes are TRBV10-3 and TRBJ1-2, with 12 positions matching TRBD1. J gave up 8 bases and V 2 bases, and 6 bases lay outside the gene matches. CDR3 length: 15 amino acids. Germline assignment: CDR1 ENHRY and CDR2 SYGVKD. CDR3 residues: CAISEIGTGGDGYTF. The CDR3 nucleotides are TGTGCCATCAGTGAGATAGGGACAGGGGGCGACGGCTACACCTTC.

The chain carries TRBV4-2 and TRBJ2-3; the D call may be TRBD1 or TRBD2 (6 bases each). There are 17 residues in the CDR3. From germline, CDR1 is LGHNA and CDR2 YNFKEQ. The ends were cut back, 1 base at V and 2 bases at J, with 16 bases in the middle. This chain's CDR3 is CASSQGWGDTPTDTQYF. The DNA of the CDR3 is TGTGCCAGCAGCCAAGGATGGGGGGACACTCCCACAGATACGCAGTATTTT.

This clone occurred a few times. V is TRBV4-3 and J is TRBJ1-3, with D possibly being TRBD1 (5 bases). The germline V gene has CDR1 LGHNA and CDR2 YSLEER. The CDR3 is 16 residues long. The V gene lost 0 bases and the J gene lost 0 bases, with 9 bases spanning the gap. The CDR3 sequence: CASSQDGGFSGNTIYF. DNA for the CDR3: TGCGCCAGCAGCCAAGATGGGGGTTTCTCTGGAAACACCATATATTTT.

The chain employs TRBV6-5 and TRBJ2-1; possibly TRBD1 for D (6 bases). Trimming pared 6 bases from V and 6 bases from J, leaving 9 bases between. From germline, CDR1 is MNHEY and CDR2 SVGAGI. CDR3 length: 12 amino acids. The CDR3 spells CASRQGVNEQFF. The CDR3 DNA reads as TGTGCCAGCAGACAGGGTGTCAATGAGCAGTTCTTC.

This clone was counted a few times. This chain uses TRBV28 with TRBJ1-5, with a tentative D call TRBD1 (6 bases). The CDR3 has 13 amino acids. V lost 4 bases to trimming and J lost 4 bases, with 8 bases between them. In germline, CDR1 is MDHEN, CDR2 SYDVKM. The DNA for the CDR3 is TGTGCCAGCAGTTACACAGGGAATCAGCCCCAGCATTTT. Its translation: CASSYTGNQPQHF.

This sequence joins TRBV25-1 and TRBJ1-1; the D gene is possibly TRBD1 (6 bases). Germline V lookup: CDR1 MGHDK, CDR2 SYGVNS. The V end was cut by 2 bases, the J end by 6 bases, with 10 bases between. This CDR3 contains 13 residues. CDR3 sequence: CASSEQGWAEAFF. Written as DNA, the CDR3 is TGTGCCAGCAGTGAACAGGGGTGGGCTGAAGCTTTCTTT.

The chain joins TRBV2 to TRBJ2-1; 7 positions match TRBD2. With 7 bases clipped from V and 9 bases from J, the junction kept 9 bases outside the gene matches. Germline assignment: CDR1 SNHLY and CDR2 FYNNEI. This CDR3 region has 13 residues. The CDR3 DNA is TGTGCCAGCAAAGTTTTGAGGGAGGGTGAGCAGTTCTTC. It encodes CASKVLREGEQFF.

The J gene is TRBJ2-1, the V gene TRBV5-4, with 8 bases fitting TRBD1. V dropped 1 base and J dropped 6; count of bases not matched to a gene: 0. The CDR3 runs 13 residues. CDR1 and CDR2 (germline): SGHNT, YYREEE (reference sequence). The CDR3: CASSLTGGNEQFF. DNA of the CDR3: TGTGCCAGCAGCTTGACAGGGGGCAATGAGCAGTTCTTC.

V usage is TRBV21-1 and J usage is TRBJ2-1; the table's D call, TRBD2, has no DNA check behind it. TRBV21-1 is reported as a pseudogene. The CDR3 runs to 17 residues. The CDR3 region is CASSIPRTSGAYNEQFF. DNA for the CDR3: TGTGCCAGCAGCATCCCCCGGACTAGCGGGGCATACAATGAGCAGTTCTTC.

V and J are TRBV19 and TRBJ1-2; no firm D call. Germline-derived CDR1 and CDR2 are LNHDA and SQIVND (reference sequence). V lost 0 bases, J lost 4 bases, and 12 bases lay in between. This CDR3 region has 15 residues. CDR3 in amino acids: CASSIDREYSYGYTF. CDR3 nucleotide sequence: TGTGCCAGTAGTATAGATCGGGAATACTCCTATGGCTACACCTTC.

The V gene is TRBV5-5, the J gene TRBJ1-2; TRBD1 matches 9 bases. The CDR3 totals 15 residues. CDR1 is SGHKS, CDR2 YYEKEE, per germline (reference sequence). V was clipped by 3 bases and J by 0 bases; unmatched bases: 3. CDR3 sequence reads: CASSSRTGANYGYTF. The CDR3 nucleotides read TGTGCCAGCAGCTCCCGGACAGGGGCTAACTATGGCTACACCTTC.

DNA for the CDR3: TGTGCCAGCAGTCGGGGGTCGGGAACCGGGCAGTACTTC. Its translation: CASSRGSGTGQYF. The chain employs TRBV11-3 and TRBJ2-7; maybe TRBD2 (6 bases). V was shortened by 6 bases and J by 9 bases, with 18 bases between the two germline ends. CDR3 length equals 13 residues. Per the germline V gene, CDR1 is SGHNT and CDR2 is YENEEA. The entire variable domain, with the rest obtained from reference TRBV11-3 and TRBJ2-7, is as follows: EAGVVQSPRYKIIEKKQPVAFWCNPISGHNTLYWYLQNLGQGPELLIRYENEEAVDDSQLPKDRFSAERLKGVDSTLKIQPAELGDSAVYLCASSRGSGTGQYFGPGTRLTVT.

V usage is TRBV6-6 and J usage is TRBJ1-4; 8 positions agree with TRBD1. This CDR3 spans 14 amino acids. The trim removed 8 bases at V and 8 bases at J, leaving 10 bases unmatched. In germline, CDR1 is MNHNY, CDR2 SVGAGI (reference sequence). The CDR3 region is CASFETGVGEKLFF. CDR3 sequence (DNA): TGTGCCAGCTTCGAGACAGGGGTGGGAGAAAAACTGTTTTTT.

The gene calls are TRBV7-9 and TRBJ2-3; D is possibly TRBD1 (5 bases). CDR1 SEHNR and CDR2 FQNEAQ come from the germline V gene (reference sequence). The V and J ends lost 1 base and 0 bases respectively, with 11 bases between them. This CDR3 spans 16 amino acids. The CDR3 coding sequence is TGTGCCAGCAGCTTAGACAGGTATTCTAGCACAGATACGCAGTATTTT. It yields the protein CASSLDRYSSTDTQYF.

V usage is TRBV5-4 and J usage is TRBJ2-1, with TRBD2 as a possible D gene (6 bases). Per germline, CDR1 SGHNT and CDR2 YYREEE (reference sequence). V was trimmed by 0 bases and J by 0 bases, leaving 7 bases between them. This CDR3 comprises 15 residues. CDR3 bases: TGTGCCAGCAGCTTGGGCGGGGCCTCCTACAATGAGCAGTTCTTC. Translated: CASSLGGASYNEQFF.